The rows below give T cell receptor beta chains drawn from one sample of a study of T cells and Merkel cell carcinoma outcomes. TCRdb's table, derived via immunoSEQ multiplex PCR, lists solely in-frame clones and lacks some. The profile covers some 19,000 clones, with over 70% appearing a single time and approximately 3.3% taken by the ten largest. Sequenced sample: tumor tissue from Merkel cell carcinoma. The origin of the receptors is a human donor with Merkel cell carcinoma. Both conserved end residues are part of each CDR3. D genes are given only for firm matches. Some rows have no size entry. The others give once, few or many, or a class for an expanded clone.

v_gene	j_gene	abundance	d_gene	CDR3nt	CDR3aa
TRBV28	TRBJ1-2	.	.	TGTGCCAGCAGTTTGATCGGGAAGTTGGAAGGCTACACCTTC	CASSLIGKLEGYTF
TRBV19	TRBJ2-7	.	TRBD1	TGTGCCAGTAGCCCCGGGACAGGGGCCTACGAGCAGTACTTC	CASSPGTGAYEQYF
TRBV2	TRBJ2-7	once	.	TGTGCCAGCAGTGAAATAAGGGATGGCGAGCAGTACTTC	CASSEIRDGEQYF
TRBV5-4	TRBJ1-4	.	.	TGTGCCAGCAGCTTGGGGACCGGGGCTACTGAAAAACTGTTTTTT	CASSLGTGATEKLFF
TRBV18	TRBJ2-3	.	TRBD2	TGTGCCAGCTCGTCCAGAGCGGGGGTCACAGATACGCAGTATTTT	CASSSRAGVTDTQYF
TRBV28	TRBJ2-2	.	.	TGTGCCAGCAGTCCAGGGGCGGGCACCGGGGAGCTGTTTTTT	CASSPGAGTGELFF
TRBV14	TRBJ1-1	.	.	TGTGCCAGCTCGTGGGTGAGCACTGAAGCTTTCTTT	CASSWVSTEAFF
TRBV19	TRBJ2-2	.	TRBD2	TGTGCCAGTAGTTTCCTAGCGGGAGGGCCGGGGACCGGGGAGCTGTTTTTT	CASSFLAGGPGTGELFF
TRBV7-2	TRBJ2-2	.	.	TGTGCCAGCAGCTTATCCCGGGGCACCGGGGAGCTGTTTTTT	CASSLSRGTGELFF
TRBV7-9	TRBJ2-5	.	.	TGTGCTAGCAGCCCCGGTTTAAGAGGCCAAGAGACCCAGTACTTC	CASSPGLRGQETQYF
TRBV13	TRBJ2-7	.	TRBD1	TGTGCCAGCAGTTTTAGCCGGGACAGGGGTTATTTTCAGTACTTC	CASSFSRDRGYFQYF
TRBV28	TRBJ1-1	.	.	TGTGCCAGCAGCTACAGGGTAGGGGAAGCTTTCTTT	CASSYRVGEAFF
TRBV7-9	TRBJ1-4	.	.	TGTGCCACCTCAAGGGGAAATGAAAAACTGTTTTTT	CATSRGNEKLFF
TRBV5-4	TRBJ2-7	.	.	TGTGCCAGCAGCTTTAAGGGAGTAAGCTCCTACGAGCAGTACTTC	CASSFKGVSSYEQYF
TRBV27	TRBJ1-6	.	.	TGTGCCAGCAGTTTTGTGGACAGCTCAAATTCACCCCTCCACTTT	CASSFVDSSNSPLHF
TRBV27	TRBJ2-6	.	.	TGTGCCAGCAGTTCGGCAGGTCGAGGCGTCCTGACTTTC	CASSSAGRGVLTF
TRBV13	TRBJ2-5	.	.	TGTGCCAGCAGCTTAGATGGGCCGAGGCAGACCCAGTACTTC	CASSLDGPRQTQYF
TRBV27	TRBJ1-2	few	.	TGTGCCAGCAGTTTATCCAGCAGTATCTATGGCTACACCTTC	CASSLSSSIYGYTF
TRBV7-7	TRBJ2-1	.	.	TGTGCTAGCAGCTTCGGCGGGGCCGTGGGTGAGCAGTTCTTC	CASSFGGAVGEQFF
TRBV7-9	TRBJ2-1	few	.	TGTGCCAGCAGCTTACGGGGTAGCTCCTACAATGAGCAGTTCTTC	CASSLRGSSYNEQFF
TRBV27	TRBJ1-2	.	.	TGTGCCAGCAGTCCGGGACAAGCCTATGGCTACACCTTC	CASSPGQAYGYTF
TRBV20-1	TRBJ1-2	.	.	TGCAGTGCTATGCGAAGCTATGGCTACACCTTC	CSAMRSYGYTF
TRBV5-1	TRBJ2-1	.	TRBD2	TGCGCCAGCAGCTTCTTGCGGGAGGGCCCCGATGAGCAGTTCTTC	CASSFLREGPDEQFF
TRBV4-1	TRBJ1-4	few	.	TGCGCCAGCAGCAACCCGACAGCCGCTAATGAAAAACTGTTTTTT	CASSNPTAANEKLFF
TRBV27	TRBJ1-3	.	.	TGTGCCAGCAAGCGTCTTTCCTCTGGAAACACCATATATTTT	CASKRLSSGNTIYF
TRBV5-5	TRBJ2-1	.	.	TGTGCCAGCAGCTTCCGGCTGGGGGCGCTAACGAATGAGCAGTTCTTC	CASSFRLGALTNEQFF
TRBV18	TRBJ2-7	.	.	TGTGCCAGCTCACTACGGAAAACCCGGGGCCCCGAGCAGTACTTC	CASSLRKTRGPEQYF
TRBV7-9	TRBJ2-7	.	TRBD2	TGTGCCAGCAGCCGCCCCCTAGCGGGAGGCCCCTCCTACGAGCAGTACTTC	CASSRPLAGGPSYEQYF
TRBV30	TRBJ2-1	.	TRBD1	TGTGCCTGGAGTTGGGACAGGGGCTACAATGAGCAGTTCTTC	CAWSWDRGYNEQFF
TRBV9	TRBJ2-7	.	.	TGTGCCAGCTCCCCGGGGGGCCCGCCCTTCTACGAGCAGTACTTC	CASSPGGPPFYEQYF
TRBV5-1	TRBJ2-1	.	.	TGCGCCAGCAGCCCGGGCGGGACCTACAATGAGCAGTTCTTC	CASSPGGTYNEQFF
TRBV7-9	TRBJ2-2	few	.	TGTGCCACCCTGGTTCCCCAAAATCGGGCCGGGGAGCTGTTTTTT	CATLVPQNRAGELFF